The entry below gives a single T cell receptor (beta chain) sequence along with its context. Germline V CDR1 and CDR2: SGHRS, YFSETQ. CDR3 length equals 12 residues. Trimming stripped 7 bases from V and 6 bases from J, with 12 bases between. This sample is drawn from a study of blood T cell repertoires in COVID-19. On the study more broadly: The United States, Italy and Spain provided the acute and convalescent COVID-19 samples. In each case, the material was cDNA or gDNA derived from T cells, B-cell-depleted T cells, or PBMCs.

Original handling: Reference gene primer amplification gave nucleated cell count estimates. Sequenced by immunoSEQ multiplex PCR; TCRdb stores in-frame clones only, minus some. The V and J calls and clone size are taken from that table; D and trimming were inferred from the DNA. The repertoire consists of about 77,000 clones, with about 80% occurring once and the leading ten covering 4% to 6%. The chain combines TRBV5-1 with TRBJ2-3, with D possibly TRBD2 on 8 matching bases. This clonotype was sampled from a woman aged 65 to 85 with acute or convalescent COVID-19. The sample comprised peripheral blood. CDR3 DNA: TGCGCCAGCCGGGAGGGGGCCGATACGCAGTATTTT. Protein sequence: CASREGADTQYF.